This TCR beta chain was observed in a study of T cell changes during pregnancy in multiple sclerosis. TCRdb keeps only in-frame clones here, not all; method: immunoSEQ multiplex PCR. The sample has about 49,000 clones, almost 90% seen once; the top ten hold under 6.5%. The V end was cut by 0 bases, the J end by 1 base, with 7 bases between. CDR1 is LGHNA, CDR2 YNFKEQ, per germline. This CDR3 has 14 residues. This clonotype was sampled from a female donor in good health, enrolled as a control in a pregnancy study. Here the sequenced sample was peripheral blood, taken after pregnancy. The rearrangement uses TRBV4-2 and TRBJ2-7; the D is unclear. The CDR3 is CASSQERQSYEQYF. In DNA, the CDR3 is TGTGCCAGCAGCCAAGAGCGGCAGTCCTACGAGCAGTACTTC.